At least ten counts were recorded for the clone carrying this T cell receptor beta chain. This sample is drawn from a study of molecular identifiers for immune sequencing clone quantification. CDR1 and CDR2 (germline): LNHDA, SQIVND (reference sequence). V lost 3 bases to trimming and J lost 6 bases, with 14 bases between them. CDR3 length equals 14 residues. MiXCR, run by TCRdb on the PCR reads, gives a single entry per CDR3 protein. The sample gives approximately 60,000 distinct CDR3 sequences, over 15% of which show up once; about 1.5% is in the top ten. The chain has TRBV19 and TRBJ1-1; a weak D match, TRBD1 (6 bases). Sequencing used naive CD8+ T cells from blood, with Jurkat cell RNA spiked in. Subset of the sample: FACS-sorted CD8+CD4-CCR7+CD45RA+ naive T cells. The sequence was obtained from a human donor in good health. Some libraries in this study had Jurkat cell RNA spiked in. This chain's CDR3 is CASSMIQGLAEAFF. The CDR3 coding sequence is TGTGCCAGTAGTATGATACAGGGTCTGGCTGAAGCTTTCTTT. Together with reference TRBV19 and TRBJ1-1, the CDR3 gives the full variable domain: DGGITQSPKYLFRKEGQNVTLSCEQNLNHDAMYWYRQDPGQGLRLIYYSQIVNDFQKGDIAEGYSVSREKKESFPLTVTSAQKNPTAFYLCASSMIQGLAEAFFGQGTRLTVV.